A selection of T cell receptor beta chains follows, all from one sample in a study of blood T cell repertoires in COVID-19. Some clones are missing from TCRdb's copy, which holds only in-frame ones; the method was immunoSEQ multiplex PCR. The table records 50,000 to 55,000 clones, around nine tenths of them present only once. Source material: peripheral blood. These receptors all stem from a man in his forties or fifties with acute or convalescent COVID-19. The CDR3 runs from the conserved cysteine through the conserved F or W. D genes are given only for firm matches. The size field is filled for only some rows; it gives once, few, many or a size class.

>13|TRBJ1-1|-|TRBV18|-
CASSPSRESEAFF
TGTGCCAGCTCACCGTCCAGGGAAAGTGAAGCTTTCTTT
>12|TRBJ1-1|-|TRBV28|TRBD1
CAGQGDPSEAFF
TGTGCCGGACAGGGGGACCCTTCTGAAGCTTTCTTT
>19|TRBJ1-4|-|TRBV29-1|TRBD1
CSVAGGPGTGSATNEKLFF
TGCAGCGTTGCTGGAGGCCCCGGGACAGGAAGCGCAACTAATGAAAAACTGTTTTTT
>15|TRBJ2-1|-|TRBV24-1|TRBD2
CATTPSSGSRNEQFF
TGTGCCACCACCCCAAGTAGCGGGAGTAGAAATGAGCAGTTCTTC
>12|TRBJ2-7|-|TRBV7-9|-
CASSTRGYEQYF
TGTGCCAGCAGCACCCGGGGCTACGAGCAGTACTTC
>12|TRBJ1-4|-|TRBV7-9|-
CASSAGPEKLFF
TGTGCCAGCAGTGCGGGGCCTGAAAAACTGTTTTTT
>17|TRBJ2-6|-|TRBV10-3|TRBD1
CAIRMGTGSSGANVLTF
TGTGCCATCAGGATGGGGACAGGGAGCTCTGGGGCCAACGTCCTGACTTTC
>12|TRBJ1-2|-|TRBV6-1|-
CASSERRYGYTF
TGTGCCAGCAGTGAACGTCGGTATGGCTACACCTTC
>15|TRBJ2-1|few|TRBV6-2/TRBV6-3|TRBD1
CASSSGHPGGNEQFF
TGTGCCAGCAGTTCGGGACATCCAGGGGGCAATGAGCAGTTCTTC
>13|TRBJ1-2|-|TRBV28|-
CASDTGTFYGYTF
TGTGCCAGCGATACCGGGACATTCTATGGCTACACCTTC
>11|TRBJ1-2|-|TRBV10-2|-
CASRWESGYTF
TGCGCCAGCAGATGGGAGAGCGGCTACACCTTC
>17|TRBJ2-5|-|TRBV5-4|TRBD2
CASSPRTSGRGEETQYF
TGTGCCAGCAGCCCGAGGACTAGCGGGAGGGGTGAGGAGACCCAGTACTTC
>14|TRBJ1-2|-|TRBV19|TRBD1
CASAYRDRGSGYTF
TGTGCCAGTGCTTACCGGGACAGGGGTAGCGGCTACACCTTC
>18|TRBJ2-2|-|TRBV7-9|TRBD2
CASSSGTSGRAIGGELFF
TGTGCCAGCAGCTCCGGGACTAGCGGGAGGGCCATTGGCGGGGAGCTGTTTTTT
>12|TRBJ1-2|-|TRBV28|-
CASSLGHRGYTF
TGTGCCAGCAGTTTAGGACATAGGGGCTACACCTTC
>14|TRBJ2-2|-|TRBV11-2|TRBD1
CASSLKTGTGELFF
TGTGCCAGCAGCTTAAAGACAGGGACCGGGGAGCTGTTTTTT
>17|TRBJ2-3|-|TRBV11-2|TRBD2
CASSPTSGGFRPDTQYF
TGTGCCAGCAGCCCCACTAGCGGCGGGTTCCGCCCAGATACGCAGTATTTT
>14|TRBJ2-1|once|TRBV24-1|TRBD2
CATSGGGSYNEQFF
TGTGCCACCAGTGGGGGGGGCTCCTACAATGAGCAGTTCTTC
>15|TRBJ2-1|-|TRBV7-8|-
CASSLGPSSYNEQFF
TGTGCCAGCAGCTTAGGCCCGAGCTCCTACAATGAGCAGTTCTTC
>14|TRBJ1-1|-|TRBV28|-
CASSLFVLDTEAFF
TGTGCCAGCAGTTTATTTGTCCTAGACACTGAAGCTTTCTTT
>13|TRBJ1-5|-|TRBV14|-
CASSQEVGQPQHF
TGTGCCAGCAGCCAAGAGGTCGGTCAGCCCCAGCATTTT
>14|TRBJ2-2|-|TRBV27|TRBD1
CASSPGQGLGELFF
TGTGCCAGCAGTCCAGGACAGGGTCTAGGGGAGCTGTTTTTT
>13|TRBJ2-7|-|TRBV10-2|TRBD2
CASLSGRAHEQYF
TGCGCCAGTCTTAGCGGGAGGGCCCACGAGCAGTACTTC
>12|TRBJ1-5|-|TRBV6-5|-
CASSYAGQPQHF
TGTGCCAGCAGTTACGCCGGTCAGCCCCAGCATTTT
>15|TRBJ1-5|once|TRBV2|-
CASSRGGDSNQPQHF
TGTGCCAGCTCCCGGGGGGGGGATAGCAATCAGCCCCAGCATTTT
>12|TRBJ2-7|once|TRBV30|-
CAWTRGRDEQYF
TGTGCCTGGACGCGAGGGAGAGACGAGCAGTACTTC
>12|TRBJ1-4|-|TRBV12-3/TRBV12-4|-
CASSSPGGKLFF
TGTGCCAGCAGCTCCCCCGGCGGAAAACTGTTTTTT
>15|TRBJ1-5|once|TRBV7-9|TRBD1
CASSQTGGSNQPQHF
TGTGCCAGCAGCCAGACAGGGGGAAGCAATCAGCCCCAGCATTTT
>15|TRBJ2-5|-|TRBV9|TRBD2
CASSPGLAGEETQYF
TGTGCCAGCAGCCCGGGACTAGCAGGGGAAGAGACCCAGTACTTC
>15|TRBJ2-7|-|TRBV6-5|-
CASRKIAGQGYEQYF
TGTGCCAGCAGGAAGATAGCGGGACAGGGCTACGAGCAGTACTTC
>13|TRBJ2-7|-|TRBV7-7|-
CASSPLGPGEQYF
TGTGCTAGCAGCCCTCTGGGCCCGGGGGAGCAGTACTTC
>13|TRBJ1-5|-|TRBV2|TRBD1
CASEAGGGQPQHF
TGTGCCAGCGAAGCAGGGGGTGGTCAGCCCCAGCATTTT
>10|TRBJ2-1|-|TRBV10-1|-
CAILYNEQFF
TGCGCCATCCTCTACAATGAGCAGTTCTTC
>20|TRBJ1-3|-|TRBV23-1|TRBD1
CASSRPDRVQPLASGNTIYF
TGCGCCAGCAGTCGCCCCGACAGGGTACAACCCTTAGCCTCTGGAAACACCATATATTTT
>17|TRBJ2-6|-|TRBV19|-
CASSILPGGQGANVLTF
TGTGCCAGTAGTATATTACCAGGGGGGCAAGGGGCCAACGTCCTGACTTTC
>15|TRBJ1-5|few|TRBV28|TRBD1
CASRGWDSSNQPQHF
TGTGCCAGCAGGGGATGGGACAGTAGCAATCAGCCCCAGCATTTT
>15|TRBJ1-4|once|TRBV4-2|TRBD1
CASSQDRDRNEKLFF
TGTGCCAGCAGCCAAGATCGGGACAGGAATGAAAAACTGTTTTTT
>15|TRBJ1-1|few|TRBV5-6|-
CASSLEWRLNTEAFF
TGTGCCAGCAGCTTGGAATGGCGGCTGAACACTGAAGCTTTCTTT
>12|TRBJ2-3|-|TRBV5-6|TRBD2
CASSSGGDTQYF
TGTGCCAGCAGCTCGGGGGGTGACACGCAGTATTTT
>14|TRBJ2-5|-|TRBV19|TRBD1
CASSPTGGWETQYF
TGTGCCAGCTCACCGACAGGGGGCTGGGAGACCCAGTACTTC
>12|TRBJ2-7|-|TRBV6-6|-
CASSYPRYEQYF
TGTGCCAGCAGTTACCCCAGGTACGAGCAGTACTTC
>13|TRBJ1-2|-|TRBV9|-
CASSVGQFDGYTF
TGTGCCAGCAGCGTTGGGCAGTTTGATGGCTACACCTTC
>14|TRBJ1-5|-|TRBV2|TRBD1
CASSEGQGDQPQHF
TGTGCCAGCAGTGAAGGACAGGGTGATCAGCCCCAGCATTTT
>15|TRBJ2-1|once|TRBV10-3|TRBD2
CAIEPGTSGGNEQFF
TGTGCCATCGAACCCGGGACTAGCGGGGGAAATGAGCAGTTCTTC
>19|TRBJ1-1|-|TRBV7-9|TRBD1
CASSAPIPGQGAMNTEAFF
TGTGCCAGCAGCGCACCGATACCAGGACAGGGGGCAATGAACACTGAAGCTTTCTTT
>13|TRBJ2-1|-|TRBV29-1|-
CSTQAGSINEQFF
TGCAGCACCCAGGCGGGGAGTATAAATGAGCAGTTCTTC
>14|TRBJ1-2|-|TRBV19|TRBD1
CASSLGQLARGYTF
TGTGCCAGTAGTCTGGGACAGCTGGCTCGGGGCTACACCTTC
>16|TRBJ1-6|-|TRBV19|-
CASSINGGQNNSPLHF
TGTGCCAGTAGTATAAACGGAGGACAGAATAATTCACCCCTCCACTTT
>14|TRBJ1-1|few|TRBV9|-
CASSVGVEGGEAFF
TGTGCCAGCAGCGTAGGGGTTGAAGGGGGTGAAGCTTTCTTT
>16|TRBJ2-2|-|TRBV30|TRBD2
CAWRASGSPITGELFF
TGTGCCTGGAGGGCTAGCGGGAGTCCTATCACCGGGGAGCTGTTTTTT
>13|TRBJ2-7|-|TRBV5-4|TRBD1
CASSYRQGTEQYF
TGTGCCAGCAGCTACCGACAGGGTACCGAGCAGTACTTC
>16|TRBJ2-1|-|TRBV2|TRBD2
CASSELRTSGGFGQFF
TGTGCCAGCAGTGAATTGAGGACTAGCGGGGGCTTTGGGCAGTTCTTC
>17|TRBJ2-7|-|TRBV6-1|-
CASSDATEGILSYEQYF
TGTGCCAGCAGTGACGCCACGGAGGGGATCCTCTCCTACGAGCAGTACTTC